This paragraph covers one T cell receptor beta chain sequence. As originally analysed: Nucleated cell number was recorded as an estimate derived from reference gene primer amplification. Profiling relied on immunoSEQ multiplex PCR, and the TCRdb table lists in-frame clones only, not all of them. The DNA was the basis for D and trimming; V, J and clone size are from that table. The sample has some 50,000 clones, roughly 83% seen once; the top ten hold roughly 14%. This specimen comes from a study of blood T cell repertoires in COVID-19. Turning to the study itself: Material from acute and convalescent COVID-19 was sourced from the United States, Italy and Spain. Nucleic acid was either cDNA or gDNA, and it came from T cells, B-cell-depleted T cells, or PBMCs.

Looked up from germline, CDR1 is SGHTA and CDR2 is FQGNSA. CDR3 size: 13 residues. Trimming removed 5 bases from V and 5 bases from J; junction bases left unmatched: 6. V gene TRBV7-2 combines with J gene TRBJ2-7, with TRBD1 matching 7 bases. This TCR was recovered from a human donor in a cohort sampled during active COVID-19. Sequencing was done on a sample of peripheral blood. DNA for the CDR3: TGTGCCAGCAGCAGACAGGGTAGCCACGAGCAGTACTTC. Translating it yields CASSRQGSHEQYF.